The following is a TCR beta chain sequence with its context. In the original processing: Quantification of nucleated cells was approximated via reference gene primer amplification. Using immunoSEQ multiplex PCR, the repertoire was profiled, and TCRdb retains in-frame clones only, with some absent. V and J calls and clone size are those listed in that table; D and trimming were worked out from the DNA. The table records around 400,000 clones, approximately 91% of them present only once. Trimming took off 5 bases at V and 8 bases at J, with 15 bases between the two ends. The V gene's germline CDR1 is SQVTM and CDR2 ANQGSEA. CDR3 length: 13 amino acids. In terms of age and location, participants ranged from roughly 18 to 90 years and lived in about 25 US areas. Cohort allocation depended upon clinical history that participants reported. This entry comes from a study of blood T cell repertoires in COVID-19.

Sequencing was carried out using PBMCs or T cells enriched from blood (not recorded which). The chain links TRBV29-1 to TRBJ2-2, with D perhaps TRBD2 (7 bases). The sequence came from a woman aged 40 to 50 who had been exposed to COVID-19. The CDR3 DNA follows: TGCAGCGTTTCGGTGGGGGGGCGAGGGGAGCTGTTTTTT. Translated: CSVSVGGRGELFF.